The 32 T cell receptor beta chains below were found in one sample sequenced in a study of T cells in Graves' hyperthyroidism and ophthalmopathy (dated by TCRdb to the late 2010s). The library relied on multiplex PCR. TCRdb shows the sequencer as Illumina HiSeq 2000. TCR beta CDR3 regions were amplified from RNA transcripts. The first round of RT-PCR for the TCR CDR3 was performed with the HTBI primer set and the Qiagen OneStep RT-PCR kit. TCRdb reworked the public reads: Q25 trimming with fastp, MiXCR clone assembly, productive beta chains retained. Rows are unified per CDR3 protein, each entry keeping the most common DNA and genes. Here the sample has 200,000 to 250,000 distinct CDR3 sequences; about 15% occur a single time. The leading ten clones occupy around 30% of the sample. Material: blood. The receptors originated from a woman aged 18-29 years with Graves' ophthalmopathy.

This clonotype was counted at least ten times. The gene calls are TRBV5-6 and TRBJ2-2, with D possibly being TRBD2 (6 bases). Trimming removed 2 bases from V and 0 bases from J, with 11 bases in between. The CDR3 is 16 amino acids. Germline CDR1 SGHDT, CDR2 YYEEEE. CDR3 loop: CASSFHSGANTGELFF. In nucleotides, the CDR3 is TGTGCCAGCAGCTTCCATAGCGGAGCGAACACCGGGGAGCTGTTTTTT.

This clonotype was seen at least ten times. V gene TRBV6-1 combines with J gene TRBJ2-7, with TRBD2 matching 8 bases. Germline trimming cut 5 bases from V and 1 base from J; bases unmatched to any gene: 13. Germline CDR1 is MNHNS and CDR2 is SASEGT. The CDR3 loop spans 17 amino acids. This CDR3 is CASSRANFGTSSYEQYF. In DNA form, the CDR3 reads TGTGCCAGCAGTCGCGCCAATTTCGGGACTAGTTCCTACGAGCAGTACTTC.

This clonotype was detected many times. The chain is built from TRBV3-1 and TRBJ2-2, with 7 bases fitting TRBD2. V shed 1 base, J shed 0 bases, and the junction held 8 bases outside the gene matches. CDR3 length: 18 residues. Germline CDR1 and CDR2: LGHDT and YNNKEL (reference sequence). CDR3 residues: CASSQVPFAGANTGELFF. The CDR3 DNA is TGTGCCAGCAGCCAAGTCCCCTTTGCGGGGGCGAACACCGGGGAGCTGTTTTTT.

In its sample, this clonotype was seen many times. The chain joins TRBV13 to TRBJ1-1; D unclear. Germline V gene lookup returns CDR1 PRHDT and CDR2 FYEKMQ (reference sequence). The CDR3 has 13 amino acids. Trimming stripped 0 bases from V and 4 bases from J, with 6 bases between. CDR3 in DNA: TGTGCCAGCAGCTTAGGCGGGGTCACTGAAGCTTTCTTT. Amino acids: CASSLGGVTEAFF.

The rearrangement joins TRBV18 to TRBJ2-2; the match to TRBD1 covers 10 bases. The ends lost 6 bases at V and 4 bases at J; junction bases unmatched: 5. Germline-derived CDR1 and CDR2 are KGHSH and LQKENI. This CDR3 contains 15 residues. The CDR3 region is CASSQDRGITGELFF. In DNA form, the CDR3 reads TGTGCCAGCTCCCAGGACAGGGGGATCACCGGGGAGCTGTTTTTT.

Here the CDR3 reads CASSQDLGAVNYGYTF. The CDR3 coding sequence is TGCGCCAGCAGCCAAGATCTGGGGGCGGTCAACTATGGCTACACCTTC. The chain employs TRBV4-3 and TRBJ1-2; D might be TRBD1 (6 bases). V lost 0 bases and J 2 bases, leaving 13 bases between the germline ends. Germline V lookup: CDR1 LGHNA, CDR2 YSLEER. The CDR3 extends over 16 amino acids.

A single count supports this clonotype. The CDR3 here is CASSSTSGLHNEQFF. CDR3 nucleotide sequence: TGTGCCAGCAGCTCCACTAGCGGGCTTCACAATGAGCAGTTCTTC. The chain combines TRBV7-2 with TRBJ2-1, with 9 bases lining up with TRBD2. The V segment lost 4 bases and the J segment 5 bases; nucleotides outside the gene matches: 6. Per the germline V gene, CDR1 is SGHTA and CDR2 is FQGNSA. CDR3 size: 15 residues.

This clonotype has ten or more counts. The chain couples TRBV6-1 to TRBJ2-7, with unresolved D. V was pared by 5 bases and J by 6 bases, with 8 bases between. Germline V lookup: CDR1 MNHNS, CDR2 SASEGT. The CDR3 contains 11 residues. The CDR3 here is CASSNPGEQYF. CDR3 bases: TGTGCCAGCAGTAACCCCGGCGAGCAGTACTTC.

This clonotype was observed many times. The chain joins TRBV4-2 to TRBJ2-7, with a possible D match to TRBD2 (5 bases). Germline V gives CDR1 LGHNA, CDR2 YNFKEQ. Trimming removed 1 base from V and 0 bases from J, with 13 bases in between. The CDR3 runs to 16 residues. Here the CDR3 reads CASSQVSAASSYEQYF. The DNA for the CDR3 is TGTGCCAGCAGCCAAGTCTCAGCGGCTAGCTCCTACGAGCAGTACTTC.

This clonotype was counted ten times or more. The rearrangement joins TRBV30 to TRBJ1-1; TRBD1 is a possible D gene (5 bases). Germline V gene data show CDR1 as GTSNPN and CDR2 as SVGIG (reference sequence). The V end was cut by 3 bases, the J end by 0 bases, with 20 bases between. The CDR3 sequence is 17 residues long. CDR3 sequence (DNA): TGTGCCTGGAGATCCCCCCGGGTGGGGACCATGAACACTGAAGCTTTCTTT. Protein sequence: CAWRSPRVGTMNTEAFF.

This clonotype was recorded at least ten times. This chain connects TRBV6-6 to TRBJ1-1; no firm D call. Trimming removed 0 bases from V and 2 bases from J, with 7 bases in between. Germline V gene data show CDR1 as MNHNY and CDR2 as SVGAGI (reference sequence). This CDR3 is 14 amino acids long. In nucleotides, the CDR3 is TGTGCCAGCAGTTACTCAGAAACTAACACTGAAGCTTTCTTT. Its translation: CASSYSETNTEAFF.

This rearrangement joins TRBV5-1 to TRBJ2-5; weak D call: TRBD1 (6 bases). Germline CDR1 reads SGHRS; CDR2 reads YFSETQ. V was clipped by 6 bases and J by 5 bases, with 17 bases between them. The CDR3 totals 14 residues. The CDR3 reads CASNGGGRLETQYF. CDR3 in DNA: TGCGCCAGCAATGGGGGCGGGCGTCTTGAGACCCAGTACTTC.

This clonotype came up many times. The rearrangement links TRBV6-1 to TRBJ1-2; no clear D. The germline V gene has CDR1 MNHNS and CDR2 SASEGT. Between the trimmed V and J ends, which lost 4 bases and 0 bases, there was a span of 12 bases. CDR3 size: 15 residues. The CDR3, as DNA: TGTGCCAGCAGTGCACTTTCGACTTCTAACTATGGCTACACCTTC. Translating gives CASSALSTSNYGYTF.

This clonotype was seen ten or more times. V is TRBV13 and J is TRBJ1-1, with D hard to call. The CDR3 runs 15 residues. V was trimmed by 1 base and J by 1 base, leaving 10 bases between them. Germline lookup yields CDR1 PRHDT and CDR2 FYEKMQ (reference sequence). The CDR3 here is CASSLVRDWNTEAFF. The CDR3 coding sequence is TGTGCCAGCAGCTTAGTCCGGGATTGGAACACTGAAGCTTTCTTT. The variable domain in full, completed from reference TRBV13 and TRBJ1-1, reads AAGVIQSPRHLIKEKRETATLKCYPIPRHDTVYWYQQGPGQDPQFLISFYEKMQSDKGSIPDRFSAQQFSDYHSELNMSSLELGDSALYFCASSLVRDWNTEAFFGQGTRLTVV.

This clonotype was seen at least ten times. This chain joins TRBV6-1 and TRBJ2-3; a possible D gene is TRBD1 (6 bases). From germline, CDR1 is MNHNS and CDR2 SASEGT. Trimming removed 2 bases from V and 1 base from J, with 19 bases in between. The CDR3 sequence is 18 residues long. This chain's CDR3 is CASSERTPIGGRTDTQYF. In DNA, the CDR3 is TGTGCCAGCAGTGAACGTACCCCAATAGGGGGACGCACAGATACGCAGTATTTT.

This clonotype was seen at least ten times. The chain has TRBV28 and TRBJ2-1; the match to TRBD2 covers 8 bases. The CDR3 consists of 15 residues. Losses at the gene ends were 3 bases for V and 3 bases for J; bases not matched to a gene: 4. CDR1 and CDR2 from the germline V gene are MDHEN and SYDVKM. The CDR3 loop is CASSFFLAGYNEQFF. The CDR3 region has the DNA TGTGCCAGCAGTTTCTTCCTAGCGGGCTACAATGAGCAGTTCTTC.

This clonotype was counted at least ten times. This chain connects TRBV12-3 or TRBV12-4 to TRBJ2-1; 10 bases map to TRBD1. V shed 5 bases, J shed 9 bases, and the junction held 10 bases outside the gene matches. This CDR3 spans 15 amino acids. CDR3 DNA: TGTGCCAGCAGTCCAAGGGACAGGGGCGGCATTGAGCAGTTCTTC. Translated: CASSPRDRGGIEQFF.

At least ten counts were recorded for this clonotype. DNA of the CDR3: TGTGCCAGCAGTACAGGGCTCCGCTATGGCTACACCTTC. Amino acids: CASSTGLRYGYTF. The rearrangement links TRBV12-3 or TRBV12-4 to TRBJ1-2; a weak D match, TRBD1 (6 bases). V lost 5 bases and J 4 bases, leaving 11 bases between the germline ends. The CDR3 totals 13 residues.

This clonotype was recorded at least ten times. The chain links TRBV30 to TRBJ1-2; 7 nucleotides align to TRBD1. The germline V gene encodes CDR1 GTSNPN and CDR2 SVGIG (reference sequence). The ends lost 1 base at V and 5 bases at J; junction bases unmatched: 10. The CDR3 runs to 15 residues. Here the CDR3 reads CAWSDSRGRRYGYTF. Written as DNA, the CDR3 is TGTGCCTGGAGTGACTCAAGGGGGCGCCGGTATGGCTACACCTTC.

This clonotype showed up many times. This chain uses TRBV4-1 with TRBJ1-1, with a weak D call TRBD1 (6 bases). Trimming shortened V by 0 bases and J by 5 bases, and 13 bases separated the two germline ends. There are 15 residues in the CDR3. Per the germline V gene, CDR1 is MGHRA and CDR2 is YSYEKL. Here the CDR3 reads CASSQDTTGGTEAFF. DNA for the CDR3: TGCGCCAGCAGCCAAGATACGACAGGCGGGACTGAAGCTTTCTTT.

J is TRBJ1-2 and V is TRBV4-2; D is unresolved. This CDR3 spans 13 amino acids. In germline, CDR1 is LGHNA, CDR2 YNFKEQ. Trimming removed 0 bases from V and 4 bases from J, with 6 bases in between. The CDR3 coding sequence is TGTGCCAGCAGCCAAGAATCATCCTATGGCTACACCTTC. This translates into CASSQESSYGYTF.

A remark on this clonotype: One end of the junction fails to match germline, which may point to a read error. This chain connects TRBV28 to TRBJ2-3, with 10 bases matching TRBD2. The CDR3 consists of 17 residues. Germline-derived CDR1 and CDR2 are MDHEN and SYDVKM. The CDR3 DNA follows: TGTGCCAGCAGTTTATCAGCGGGGGGGCACCGCACAGATACGCAGTGTTTT. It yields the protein CASSLSAGGHRTDTQCF. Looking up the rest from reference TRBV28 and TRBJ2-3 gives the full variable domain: DVKVTQSSRYLVKRTGEKVFLECVQDMDHENMFWYRQDPGLGLRLIYFSYDVKMKEKGDIPEGYSVSREKKERFSLILESASTNQTSMYLCASSLSAGGHRTDTQCFGPGTRLTVL.

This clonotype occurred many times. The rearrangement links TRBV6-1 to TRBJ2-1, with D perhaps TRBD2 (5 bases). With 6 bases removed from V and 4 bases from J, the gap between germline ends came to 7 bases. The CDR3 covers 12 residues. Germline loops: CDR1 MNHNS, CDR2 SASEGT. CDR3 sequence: CASRRGYNEQFF. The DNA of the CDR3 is TGTGCCAGCAGAAGAGGGTACAATGAGCAGTTCTTC.

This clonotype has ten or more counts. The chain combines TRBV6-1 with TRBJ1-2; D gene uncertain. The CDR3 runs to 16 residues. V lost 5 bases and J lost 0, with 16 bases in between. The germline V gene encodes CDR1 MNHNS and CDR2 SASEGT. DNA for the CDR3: TGTGCCAGCAGTAAACCACAGATCCCAGCTAACTATGGCTACACCTTC. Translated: CASSKPQIPANYGYTF.

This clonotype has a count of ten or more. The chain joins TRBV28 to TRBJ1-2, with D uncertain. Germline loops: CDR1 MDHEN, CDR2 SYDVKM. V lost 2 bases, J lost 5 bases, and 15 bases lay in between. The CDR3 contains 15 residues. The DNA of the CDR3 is TGTGCCAGCAGTTTAGGAAGGGAGGTTGGGTATGGCTACACCTTC. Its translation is CASSLGREVGYGYTF.

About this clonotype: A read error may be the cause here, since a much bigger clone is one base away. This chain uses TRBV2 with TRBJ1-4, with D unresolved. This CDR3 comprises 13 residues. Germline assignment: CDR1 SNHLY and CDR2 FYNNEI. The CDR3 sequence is CVSVRATNEKLFF. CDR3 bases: TGTGTCAGCGTTAGGGCAACTAATGAAAAACTGTTTTTT. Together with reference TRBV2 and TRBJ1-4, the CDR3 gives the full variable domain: EPEVTQTPSHQVTQMGQEVILRCVPISNHLYFYWYRQILGQKVEFLVSFYNNEISEKSEIFDDQFSVERPDGSNFTLKIRSTKLEDSAMYFCVSVRATNEKLFFGSGTQLSVL.

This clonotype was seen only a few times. The CDR3 is CASSYGQGSQPQHF. The CDR3, as DNA: TGTGCCAGCAGTTACGGACAGGGGAGTCAGCCCCAGCATTTT. The V and J genes are TRBV6-5 and TRBJ1-5; TRBD1 agrees at 9 bases. Losses at the gene ends were 2 bases for V and 6 bases for J; bases not matched to a gene: 2. The length of the CDR3 is 14 residues. Germline V lookup: CDR1 MNHEY, CDR2 SVGAGI.

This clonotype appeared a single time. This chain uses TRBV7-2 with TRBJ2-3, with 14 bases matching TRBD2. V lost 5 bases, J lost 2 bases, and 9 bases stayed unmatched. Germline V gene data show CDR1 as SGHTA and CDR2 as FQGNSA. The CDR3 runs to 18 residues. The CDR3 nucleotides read TGTGCCAGCAGCCCCAGGTGGACTAGCGGGGGGTCCACAGATACGCAGTATTTT. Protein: CASSPRWTSGGSTDTQYF. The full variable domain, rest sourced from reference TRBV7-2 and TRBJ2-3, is GAGVSQSPSNKVTEKGKDVELRCDPISGHTALYWYRQSLGQGLEFLIYFQGNSAPDKSGLPSDRFSAERTGGSVSTLTIQRTQQEDSAVYLCASSPRWTSGGSTDTQYFGPGTRLTVL.

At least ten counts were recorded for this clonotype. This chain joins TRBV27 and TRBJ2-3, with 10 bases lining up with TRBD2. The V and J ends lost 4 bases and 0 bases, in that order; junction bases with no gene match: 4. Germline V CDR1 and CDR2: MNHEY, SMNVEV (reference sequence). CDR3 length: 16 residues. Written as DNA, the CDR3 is TGTGCCAGCAGTTCCCGGACTAGCGGAAGCACAGATACGCAGTATTTT. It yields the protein CASSSRTSGSTDTQYF.

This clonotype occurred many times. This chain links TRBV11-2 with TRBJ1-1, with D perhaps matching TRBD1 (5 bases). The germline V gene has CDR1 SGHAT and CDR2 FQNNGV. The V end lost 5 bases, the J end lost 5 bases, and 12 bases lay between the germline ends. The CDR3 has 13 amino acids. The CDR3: CASSPQARTEAFF. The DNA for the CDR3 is TGTGCCAGCAGCCCACAGGCCCGGACTGAAGCTTTCTTT.

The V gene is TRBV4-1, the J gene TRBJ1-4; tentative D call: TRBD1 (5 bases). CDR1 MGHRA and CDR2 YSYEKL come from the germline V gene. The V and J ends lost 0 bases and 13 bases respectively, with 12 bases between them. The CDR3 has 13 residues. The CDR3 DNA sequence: TGCGCCAGCAGCCAAGATGCAGGGAGGGCACTGTTTTTT. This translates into CASSQDAGRALFF.

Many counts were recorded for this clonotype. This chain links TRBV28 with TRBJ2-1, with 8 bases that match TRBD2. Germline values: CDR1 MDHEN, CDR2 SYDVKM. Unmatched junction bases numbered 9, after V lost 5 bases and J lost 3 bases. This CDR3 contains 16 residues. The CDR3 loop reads CASSRGAGLDYNEQFF. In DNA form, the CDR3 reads TGTGCCAGCAGTCGCGGTGCGGGACTAGACTACAATGAGCAGTTCTTC.